The TCR beta chain described here comes from a study of control samples from healthy donors and cancer patients. Germline V gene sequence: CDR1 SNHLY, CDR2 FYNNEI. The CDR3 totals 19 residues. V lost 6 bases to trimming and J lost 0 bases; unmatched junction nucleotides: 12. Clones were read by immunoSEQ multiplex PCR, and TCRdb kept only the in-frame ones, dropping some. The sample consists of around 100,000 clones, about 92% of them appearing once. The chain joins TRBV2 to TRBJ2-1, with TRBD2 identical over 12 bases. The clonotype was recovered from a woman aged 18-29 years in good health. Sample: blood. CDR3 protein: CASSEPRTSGDSSYNEQFF. As DNA, the CDR3 is TGTGCCAGCAGCGAACCTCGGACTAGCGGGGACAGCTCCTACAATGAGCAGTTCTTC.